These 9 T cell receptor beta chains came from one sample sequenced in a study of blood T cells in healthy people across ages. Primed by a sample-barcoded 5' primer and a J-beta primer mix, a second PCR proceeded for about 7 to 11 cycles. TCRdb analysed the 5' RACE reads with MiXCR anew, one entry per CDR3 protein. The sample contains roughly 500,000 distinct CDR3 sequences, nearly 25% of which appear only once. The same sample was also studied in work on T cells of mothers and their children.

What was sequenced was blood. These receptors were obtained from a boy aged 5-17 years in good health.

The chain couples TRBV18 to TRBJ2-4; D gene unclear. The germline CDR1 and CDR2 sequences are KGHSH and LQKENI. V lost 3 bases and J lost 0, with 12 bases in between. The CDR3 runs to 16 residues. The CDR3 spells CASSPAVQIAKNIQYF. In DNA form, the CDR3 reads TGTGCCAGCTCACCGGCGGTTCAAATAGCCAAAAACATTCAGTACTTC.

This clonotype was found a few times. CDR3 DNA: TGTGCCAGCAGCTCTATGGTGACGGGGAACACTGAAGCTTTCTTT. The encoded protein is CASSSMVTGNTEAFF. The J gene is TRBJ1-1, the V gene TRBV13; no firm D call. The CDR3 covers 15 residues. The V gene lost 4 bases and the J gene lost 1 base, with 13 bases spanning the gap. Germline assignment: CDR1 PRHDT and CDR2 FYEKMQ (reference sequence).

The chain is built from TRBV7-2 and TRBJ2-5, with D uncertain. The CDR3 consists of 16 residues. Germline V gene lookup returns CDR1 SGHTA and CDR2 FQGNSA. V was pared by 1 base and J by 0 bases, with 12 bases between. The CDR3 region is CASSLVWSAYQETQYF. The CDR3 DNA reads TGTGCCAGCAGCTTAGTTTGGTCAGCGTACCAAGAGACCCAGTACTTC.

V usage is TRBV24-1 and J usage is TRBJ2-3; TRBD2 matches 7 bases. After removal of 0 bases from V and 6 bases from J, the junction contained 11 bases not matched to a gene. The CDR3 runs 17 residues. The germline V gene encodes CDR1 KGHDR and CDR2 SFDVKD. This CDR3 is CATSDLSRSVGGDTQYF. The CDR3 DNA sequence: TGTGCCACCAGTGATTTGTCAAGGTCTGTGGGGGGGGATACGCAGTATTTT.

The V gene is TRBV28, the J gene TRBJ2-1; D is possibly TRBD2 (7 bases). Germline V CDR1 and CDR2: MDHEN, SYDVKM. CDR3 length: 14 residues. With 7 bases removed from V and 8 bases from J, the gap between germline ends came to 18 bases. The CDR3 DNA follows: TGTGCCAGCACTAGCGGCAGGGGACCCGATGAGCAGTTCTTC. It specifies CASTSGRGPDEQFF.

The chain couples TRBV24-1 to TRBJ2-2; TRBD2 matches 8 bases. V lost 3 bases to trimming and J lost 6 bases; unmatched junction nucleotides: 2. From germline, CDR1 is KGHDR and CDR2 SFDVKD. This CDR3 region has 14 residues. CDR3 DNA sequence: TGTGCCACCAGTGATCAGCGGGAGCCCGGGGAGCTGTTTTTT. It translates to CATSDQREPGELFF.

This clonotype appeared many times. V usage is TRBV29-1 and J usage is TRBJ2-1; possibly TRBD2 for D (5 bases). Trimming shortened V by 6 bases and J by 0 bases, and 18 bases separated the two germline ends. The CDR3 has 16 residues. Germline V gene sequence: CDR1 SQVTM, CDR2 ANQGSEA. CDR3 sequence reads: CSVGSGILSSYNEQFF. The CDR3 DNA reads as TGCAGCGTAGGTTCGGGAATTCTTAGCTCCTACAATGAGCAGTTCTTC.

About this clonotype: The germline gene is not matched at one end of the junction; a read error may be the cause. The chain joins TRBV9 to TRBJ2-5; TRBD1 is a possible D gene (5 bases). Germline V gives CDR1 SGDLS, CDR2 YYNGEE. There are 14 residues in the CDR3. The CDR3 sequence: CDSSVGPTLETQYF. CDR3 coding DNA: TGTGACAGCAGCGTGGGGCCCACACTGGAGACCCAGTACTTC.

This clonotype was observed many times. The chain carries TRBV29-1 and TRBJ2-1; maybe TRBD2 (7 bases). Germline values: CDR1 SQVTM, CDR2 ANQGSEA. The germline V and J ends were trimmed by 7 bases and 6 bases, with 19 bases remaining between them. This CDR3 region has 14 residues. The DNA for the CDR3 is TGCAGCGCCATGGGGGGGCTAGCCCCCAATGAGCAGTTCTTC. Translating it yields CSAMGGLAPNEQFF.